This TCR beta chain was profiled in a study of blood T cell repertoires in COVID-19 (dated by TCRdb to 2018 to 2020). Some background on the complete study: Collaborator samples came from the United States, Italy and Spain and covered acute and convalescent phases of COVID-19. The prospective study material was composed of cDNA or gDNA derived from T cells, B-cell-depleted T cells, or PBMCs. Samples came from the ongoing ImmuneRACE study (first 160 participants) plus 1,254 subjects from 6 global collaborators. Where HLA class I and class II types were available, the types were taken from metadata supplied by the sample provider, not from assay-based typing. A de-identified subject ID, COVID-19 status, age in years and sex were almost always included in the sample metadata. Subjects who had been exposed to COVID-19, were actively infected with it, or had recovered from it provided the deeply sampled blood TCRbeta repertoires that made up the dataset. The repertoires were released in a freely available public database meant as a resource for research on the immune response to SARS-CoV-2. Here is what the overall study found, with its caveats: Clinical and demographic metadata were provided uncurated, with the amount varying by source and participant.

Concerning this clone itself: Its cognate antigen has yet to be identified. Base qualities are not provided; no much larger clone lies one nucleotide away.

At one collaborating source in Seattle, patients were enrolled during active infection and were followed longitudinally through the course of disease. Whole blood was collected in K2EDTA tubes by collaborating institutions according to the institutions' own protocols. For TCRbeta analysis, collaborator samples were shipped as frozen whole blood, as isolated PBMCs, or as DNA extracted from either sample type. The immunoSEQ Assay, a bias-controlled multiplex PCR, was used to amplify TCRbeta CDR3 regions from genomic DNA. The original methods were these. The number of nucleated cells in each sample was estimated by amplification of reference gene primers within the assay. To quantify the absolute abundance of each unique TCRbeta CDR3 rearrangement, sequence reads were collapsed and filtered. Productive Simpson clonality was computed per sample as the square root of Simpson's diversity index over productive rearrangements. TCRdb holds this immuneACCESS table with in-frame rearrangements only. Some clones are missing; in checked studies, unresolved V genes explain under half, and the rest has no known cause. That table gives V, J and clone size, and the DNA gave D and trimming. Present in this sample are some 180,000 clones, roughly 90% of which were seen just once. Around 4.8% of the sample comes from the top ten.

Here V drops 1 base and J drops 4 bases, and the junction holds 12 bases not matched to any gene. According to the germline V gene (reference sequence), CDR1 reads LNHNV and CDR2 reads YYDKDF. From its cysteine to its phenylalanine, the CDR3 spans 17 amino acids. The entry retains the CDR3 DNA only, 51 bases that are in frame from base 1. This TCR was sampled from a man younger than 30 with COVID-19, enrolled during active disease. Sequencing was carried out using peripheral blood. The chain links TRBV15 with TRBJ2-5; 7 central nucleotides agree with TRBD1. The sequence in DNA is TGTGCCACCAGCAGAGGCCCTCCACAGGGGATGGGAGAGACCCAGTACTTC. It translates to CATSRGPPQGMGETQYF.